These 30 T cell receptor beta chains originate from one sample sequenced in a study of T cells after yellow fever vaccination. Using its own MiXCR run on the 5' RACE reads, TCRdb lists one record per CDR3 protein. The sample includes 350,000 to 450,000 distinct CDR3 sequences, around a sixth seen only once; the top ten take 18%. The sequencing used PBMCs, collected before the yellow fever booster vaccination. These receptor sequences come from a man younger than 35 who received the YFV17D yellow fever vaccine.

A few counts support this clonotype. The rearrangement links TRBV20-1 to TRBJ1-4; 9 positions agree with TRBD1. The length of the CDR3 is 15 residues. The J segment lost 6 bases and the V segment lost 3 bases, leaving 8 bases of the junction unmatched. Germline CDR1 reads DFQATT; CDR2 reads SNEGSKA (reference sequence). The CDR3 here is CSARDPGQGDEKLFF. In DNA form, the CDR3 reads TGCAGTGCTAGGGACCCGGGACAGGGAGATGAAAAACTGTTTTTT.

In this sample, this clonotype turned up a few times. This sequence joins TRBV6-5 and TRBJ2-3, with a weak D call TRBD2 (5 bases). The germline V and J ends were trimmed by 0 bases and 0 bases, with 10 bases remaining between them. The CDR3 length is 16 residues. Germline-derived CDR1 and CDR2 are MNHEY and SVGAGI. CDR3 region: CASSYSDFSSTDTQYF. The CDR3 DNA reads as TGTGCCAGCAGTTACTCGGACTTTTCTAGCACAGATACGCAGTATTTT.

This clonotype was counted only a few times. V and J are TRBV2 and TRBJ2-3, with 11 positions matching TRBD2. From germline, CDR1 is SNHLY and CDR2 FYNNEI. CDR3 length: 15 residues. V shed 7 bases and J 2 bases; nucleotides not matched to a gene: 5. In DNA form, the CDR3 reads TGTGCCAGCATAGGGACTAGCGGAAACACAGATACGCAGTATTTT. Encoded protein: CASIGTSGNTDTQYF.

The chain carries TRBV4-3 and TRBJ2-3, with a tentative D call TRBD1 (6 bases). Trimming cost V 4 bases and J 5 bases, with 10 bases left between them. This CDR3 is built from 13 residues. Germline CDR1 and CDR2: LGHNA and YSLEER. The chain's CDR3 is CASSRGRGDTQYF. The CDR3 region has the DNA TGCGCCAGCAGCCGGGGCAGGGGAGATACGCAGTATTTT.

This clonotype came up many times. The rearrangement uses TRBV19 and TRBJ2-2, with D perhaps matching TRBD2 (5 bases). V was clipped by 9 bases and J by 3 bases, with 8 bases between them. The CDR3 spans 12 residues. The germline gives CDR1 LNHDA, CDR2 SQIVND (reference sequence). CDR3 coding DNA: TGTGCCAGCCCCGGGGACACCGGGGAGCTGTTTTTT. Translation gives CASPGDTGELFF.

This clonotype showed up many times. The V and J genes are TRBV6-2 or TRBV6-3 and TRBJ1-5; D remains unclear. Germline V gene lookup returns CDR1 MNHEY and CDR2 SVGEGT. V was shortened by 8 bases and J by 0 bases, with 8 bases between the two germline ends. The CDR3 sequence is 13 residues long. The CDR3 reads CASATASNQPQHF. CDR3 nucleotide sequence: TGTGCCAGCGCAACGGCTAGCAATCAGCCCCAGCATTTT.

The gene calls are TRBV5-5 and TRBJ1-5, with a tentative D call TRBD1 (6 bases). Germline assignment: CDR1 SGHKS and CDR2 YYEKEE (reference sequence). This CDR3 comprises 17 residues. Trimming removed 1 base from V and 5 bases from J, with 19 bases in between. CDR3 sequence reads: CASSLFASGAGDQPQHF. For the CDR3, the DNA is TGTGCCAGCAGCTTGTTTGCTTCGGGGGCAGGGGATCAGCCCCAGCATTTT.

This clonotype was recorded a few times. CDR3 region: CASSLMIDTQYF. CDR3 in DNA: TGCGCCAGCAGCTTGATGATCGATACGCAGTATTTT. The V call is TRBV5-1, the J call TRBJ2-3; D not resolved. Germline CDR1 SGHRS, CDR2 YFSETQ. The CDR3 consists of 12 residues. V lost 1 base and J lost 6, with 6 bases in between. Combining the CDR3 with reference TRBV5-1 and TRBJ2-3 gives the whole variable domain KAGVTQTPRYLIKTRGQQVTLSCSPISGHRSVSWYQQTPGQGLQFLFEYFSETQRNKGNFPGRFSGRQFSNSRSEMNVSTLELGDSALYLCASSLMIDTQYFGPGTRLTVL.

V gene TRBV24-1 combines with J gene TRBJ2-1, with 10 positions matching TRBD1. The CDR3 sequence is 16 residues long. The trim removed 4 bases at V and 6 bases at J, leaving 8 bases unmatched. The germline V gene has CDR1 KGHDR and CDR2 SFDVKD. CDR3 DNA: TGTGCCACCAGTGACCGAAACCGGGACAGGGGCAATGAGCAGTTCTTC. This encodes CATSDRNRDRGNEQFF.

This clonotype was observed a few times. The rearrangement joins TRBV7-2 to TRBJ2-7; D is unresolved. Trimming left V 0 bases short and J 6 bases short, with 9 bases between. CDR1 is SGHTA, CDR2 FQGNSA, per germline. The CDR3 is 13 residues long. CDR3 nucleotide sequence: TGTGCCAGCAGCTTAGCGGAACGGAGCGAGCAGTACTTC. Its translation: CASSLAERSEQYF. Variable domain in full (rest from reference TRBV7-2 and TRBJ2-7): GAGVSQSPSNKVTEKGKDVELRCDPISGHTALYWYRQSLGQGLEFLIYFQGNSAPDKSGLPSDRFSAERTGGSVSTLTIQRTQQEDSAVYLCASSLAERSEQYFGPGTRLTVT.

This chain links TRBV20-1 with TRBJ2-4; TRBD1 aligns across 10 bases. V dropped 6 bases and J dropped 9; count of bases not matched to a gene: 11. This CDR3 is 14 amino acids long. In germline, CDR1 is DFQATT, CDR2 SNEGSKA (reference sequence). In DNA, the CDR3 is TGCAGTGCAAACGGACAGGGGGATGGAAGCATTCAGTACTTC. Amino acid sequence: CSANGQGDGSIQYF.

The chain uses TRBV20-1 and TRBJ1-1; perhaps TRBD1 as D (5 bases). V was trimmed by 3 bases and J by 4 bases, leaving 12 bases between them. The CDR3 is 13 residues long. The germline gives CDR1 DFQATT, CDR2 SNEGSKA (reference sequence). The CDR3: CSASLRGVTEAFF. CDR3 nucleotide sequence: TGCAGTGCTAGCCTCCGGGGCGTCACTGAAGCTTTCTTT.

The chain employs TRBV20-1 and TRBJ2-3; TRBD2 matches at 12 bases. Germline loops: CDR1 DFQATT, CDR2 SNEGSKA (reference sequence). CDR3 size: 14 residues. V lost 5 bases, J lost 3 bases, and 3 bases stayed unmatched. CDR3 region: CSAETSGGTDTQYF. Here the CDR3 DNA reads TGCAGTGCTGAGACTAGCGGGGGAACAGATACGCAGTATTTT.

This clonotype was seen only a few times. This sequence joins TRBV29-1 and TRBJ2-1; no firm D call. CDR3 length equals 10 residues. Looked up from germline, CDR1 is SQVTM and CDR2 is ANQGSEA. V was clipped by 4 bases and J by 5 bases, with 3 bases between them. CDR3 coding DNA: TGCAGCGTTGCGGACAATGAGCAGTTCTTC. Its protein product is CSVADNEQFF.

The CDR3 reads CASSSGLAGANEQYF. In DNA form, the CDR3 reads TGTGCCAGCAGTTCTGGACTAGCGGGGGCCAACGAGCAGTACTTC. The chain carries TRBV6-5 and TRBJ2-7; 13 bases are shared with TRBD2. This CDR3 is 15 amino acids long. CDR1 is MNHEY, CDR2 SVGAGI, per germline. The ends lost 4 bases at V and 5 bases at J; junction bases unmatched: 5.

The gene calls are TRBV12-3 or TRBV12-4 and TRBJ2-3, with 9 bases fitting TRBD2. The CDR3 has 16 amino acids. Trimming removed 2 bases from V and 2 bases from J; junction bases left unmatched: 5. The CDR3 region has the DNA TGTGCCAGCAGTTTACACCTAGCGGGGATCACAGATACGCAGTATTTT. It codes for CASSLHLAGITDTQYF.

The chain is built from TRBV29-1 and TRBJ2-2; D call uncertain. CDR3 length: 15 amino acids. Deletions cut 4 bases from V and 0 bases from J, with 12 bases between. In germline, CDR1 is SQVTM, CDR2 ANQGSEA. CDR3 sequence reads: CSVGRASSNTGELFF. The CDR3 DNA reads as TGCAGCGTTGGTAGGGCCAGTTCGAACACCGGGGAGCTGTTTTTT.

This clonotype was detected only a few times. This chain uses TRBV6-1 with TRBJ1-5; unclear D gene. The CDR3 is made up of 13 amino acids. Trimming pared 4 bases from V and 5 bases from J, leaving 9 bases between. Looked up from germline, CDR1 is MNHNS and CDR2 is SASEGT. CDR3 DNA sequence: TGTGCCAGCAGTGCCGAGAGGGATCAGCCCCAGCATTTT. Translating it yields CASSAERDQPQHF.

V usage is TRBV25-1 and J usage is TRBJ2-5; 12 nucleotides line up with TRBD2. CDR3 length equals 16 residues. Germline V gene sequence: CDR1 MGHDK, CDR2 SYGVNS. V shed 2 bases, J shed 5 bases, and the junction held 6 bases outside the gene matches. CDR3 residues: CASSEDGLAGLETQYF. The CDR3 nucleotides read TGTGCCAGCAGTGAAGACGGACTAGCGGGGCTGGAGACCCAGTACTTC.

The rearrangement links TRBV12-3 or TRBV12-4 to TRBJ2-1; D unresolved. This CDR3 contains 12 residues. With 5 bases removed from V and 8 bases from J, the gap between germline ends came to 10 bases. CDR3 in amino acids: CASSPTGHEQFF. CDR3 in DNA: TGTGCCAGCAGTCCCACGGGCCATGAGCAGTTCTTC.

This clonotype was counted between two and nine times. This rearrangement joins TRBV29-1 to TRBJ2-4; D may be TRBD1 or TRBD2 (5 bases each). There are 14 residues in the CDR3. The germline gives CDR1 SQVTM, CDR2 ANQGSEA. Trimming pared 7 bases from V and 7 bases from J, leaving 20 bases between. The CDR3 reads CSARRGAMGNIQYF. The CDR3 DNA follows: TGCAGCGCACGGAGAGGGGCTATGGGGAACATTCAGTACTTC. Full variable domain (outside the CDR3, taken from reference TRBV29-1 and TRBJ2-4): SAVISQKPSRDICQRGTSLTIQCQVDSQVTMMFWYRQQPGQSLTLIATANQGSEATYESGFVIDKFPISRPNLTFSTLTVSNMSPEDSSIYLCSARRGAMGNIQYFGAGTRLSVL.

V and J are TRBV7-3 and TRBJ2-2, with TRBD2 matching 7 bases. V was clipped by 8 bases and J by 0 bases; unmatched bases: 6. The CDR3 totals 15 residues. CDR1 is SGHTA, CDR2 FQGTGA, per germline. The CDR3 region has the DNA TGTGCCAGCGGAAGCGGGACCCCGAACACCGGGGAGCTGTTTTTT. Protein sequence: CASGSGTPNTGELFF.

This chain uses TRBV5-5 with TRBJ1-1; no firm D call. Trimming took 8 bases from V and 1 from J, leaving 21 bases between them. The CDR3 is 16 amino acids. The V gene's germline CDR1 is SGHKS and CDR2 YYEKEE (reference sequence). This CDR3 is CASYQGRPSWNTEAFF. CDR3 bases: TGTGCCAGTTACCAAGGACGCCCCTCCTGGAACACTGAAGCTTTCTTT.

This rearrangement joins TRBV9 to TRBJ2-1; D is unresolved. The V end was cut by 0 bases, the J end by 0 bases, with 10 bases between. Germline V gene sequence: CDR1 SGDLS, CDR2 YYNGEE. The CDR3 runs to 16 residues. CDR3 in DNA: TGTGCCAGCAGCGTAGTATGGGGTAGCTCCTACAATGAGCAGTTCTTC. Protein sequence: CASSVVWGSSYNEQFF. Combining the CDR3 with reference TRBV9 and TRBJ2-1 gives the whole variable domain DSGVTQTPKHLITATGQRVTLRCSPRSGDLSVYWYQQSLDQGLQFLIQYYNGEERAKGNILERFSAQQFPDLHSELNLSSLELGDSALYFCASSVVWGSSYNEQFFGPGTRLTVL.

The rearrangement joins TRBV29-1 to TRBJ2-3; TRBD2 matches 7 bases. The CDR3 runs 15 residues. Per the germline V gene, CDR1 is SQVTM and CDR2 is ANQGSEA. The junction had 8 bases not matched to a gene; V was cut back by 2 bases and J by 3 bases. The CDR3 is CSVESAGDLTDTQYF. The CDR3 DNA follows: TGCAGCGTTGAATCCGCGGGGGATTTGACAGATACGCAGTATTTT.

This chain connects TRBV7-9 to TRBJ1-2; D is uncertain. Germline-derived CDR1 and CDR2 are SEHNR and FQNEAQ (reference sequence). The CDR3 has 13 amino acids. V lost 1 base to trimming and J lost 5 bases, with 8 bases between them. The CDR3: CASSLERSYGYTF. CDR3 DNA sequence: TGTGCCAGCAGCTTAGAACGGAGTTATGGCTACACCTTC.

This sequence joins TRBV11-2 and TRBJ2-3; D is uncertain. This CDR3 is built from 14 residues. Germline values: CDR1 SGHAT, CDR2 FQNNGV. Trimming left V 5 bases short and J 2 bases short, with 11 bases between. CDR3 protein: CASSSPDHTDTQYF. DNA of the CDR3: TGTGCCAGCAGCAGTCCGGACCACACAGATACGCAGTATTTT.

This clonotype was seen more than once but under ten times. The chain links TRBV29-1 to TRBJ2-3; D is perhaps TRBD2 (6 bases). Germline CDR1 reads SQVTM; CDR2 reads ANQGSEA. This CDR3 region has 13 residues. The germline V and J ends were trimmed by 1 base and 4 bases, with 9 bases remaining between them. CDR3 sequence (DNA): TGCAGCGTTGAAGGAATAGCGGCAGATACGCAGTATTTT. It is translated as CSVEGIAADTQYF.

This clonotype turned up a few times. The chain carries TRBV11-2 and TRBJ2-3; 11 bases line up with TRBD2. CDR3 size: 16 residues. CDR1 is SGHAT and CDR2 is FQNNGV in the germline V gene. V lost 4 bases to trimming and J lost 3 bases; unmatched junction nucleotides: 6. CDR3 residues: CASSSLAGGPTDTQYF. The CDR3 DNA reads as TGTGCCAGCAGCTCGTTAGCGGGGGGGCCGACAGATACGCAGTATTTT. The whole variable domain, filled in from reference TRBV11-2 and TRBJ2-3, reads EAGVAQSPRYKIIEKRQSVAFWCNPISGHATLYWYQQILGQGPKLLIQFQNNGVVDDSQLPKDRFSAERLKGVDSTLKIQPAKLEDSAVYLCASSSLAGGPTDTQYFGPGTRLTVL.

This chain connects TRBV27 to TRBJ1-1; D is possibly TRBD1 (6 bases). CDR3 length: 14 residues. Germline CDR1 is MNHEY and CDR2 is SMNVEV (reference sequence). V was cut by 7 bases and J by 1 base, with 13 bases left in between. The CDR3, as DNA: TGTGCCAGCACCCCCGGGGGGCCGAACACTGAAGCTTTCTTT. It translates to CASTPGGPNTEAFF.